One sample yielded the 10 T cell receptor beta chains listed below, sequenced in a study of T-cell memory formation after mild COVID-19. MiXCR, applied by TCRdb to the 5' RACE reads, yields one record per CDR3 protein. The sample has hundreds of thousands of distinct CDR3 sequences; roughly 25% are singletons. Sequences were obtained from PBMCs or a T cell subset sorted from them (not recorded which). The receptors here all came from an adult woman who had mild COVID-19 (a few samples of this study predate the infection). Cell type and time point are not known.

In its sample, this clonotype was seen a few times. V is TRBV6-5 and J is TRBJ2-6; 10 bases map to TRBD2. Germline V lookup: CDR1 MNHEY, CDR2 SVGAGI. The CDR3 is 19 residues long. The J segment lost 1 base and the V segment lost 6 bases, leaving 12 bases of the junction unmatched. CDR3 region: CASSPLRERGGSGANVLTF. In DNA, the CDR3 is TGTGCCAGCAGCCCCCTTAGGGAGCGGGGGGGATCTGGGGCCAACGTCCTGACTTTC.

This rearrangement joins TRBV11-2 to TRBJ2-3, with D uncertain. This CDR3 is 15 amino acids long. The V end was cut by 3 bases, the J end by 1 base, with 11 bases between. Germline V gives CDR1 SGHAT, CDR2 FQNNGV. CDR3 in DNA: TGTGCCAGCAGCTTCAGGAGCACAGGCACAGATACGCAGTATTTT. It yields the protein CASSFRSTGTDTQYF.

This clonotype was detected a few times. This chain uses TRBV30 with TRBJ2-1; 7 bases agree with TRBD2. The ends lost 2 bases at V and 15 bases at J; junction bases unmatched: 10. The CDR3 is 12 amino acids. CDR1 GTSNPN and CDR2 SVGIG come from the germline V gene (reference sequence). CDR3 bases: TGTGCCTGGAGTCCCCCGGGGGGTCCAAGGTTCTTC. Amino acid sequence: CAWSPPGGPRFF.

The chain employs TRBV9 and TRBJ2-7; 7 bases are a match to TRBD1. After removal of 1 base from V and 5 bases from J, the junction contained 6 bases not matched to a gene. From germline, CDR1 is SGDLS and CDR2 YYNGEE. This CDR3 spans 14 amino acids. CDR3 amino acids: CASSVHTGENEQYF. The CDR3 nucleotides read TGTGCCAGCAGCGTACATACAGGGGAGAACGAGCAGTACTTC.

This sequence joins TRBV27 and TRBJ1-1; D unresolved. From germline, CDR1 is MNHEY and CDR2 SMNVEV (reference sequence). This CDR3 is built from 12 residues. Trimming removed 5 bases from V and 0 bases from J, with 4 bases in between. The CDR3 spells CASSHLNTEAFF. The CDR3, as DNA: TGTGCCAGCAGTCACTTGAACACTGAAGCTTTCTTT.

The chain carries TRBV2 and TRBJ1-6, with no clear D. V lost 8 bases, J lost 4 bases, and 12 bases lay in between. Germline V gene lookup returns CDR1 SNHLY and CDR2 FYNNEI. This CDR3 region has 14 residues. The CDR3, as DNA: TGTGCCAGCTCCGGAGAAAATTATAATTCACCCCTCCACTTT. Amino acids: CASSGENYNSPLHF.

The chain is built from TRBV6-6 and TRBJ1-1; D might be TRBD1 (5 bases). Germline V CDR1 and CDR2: MNHNY, SVGAGI (reference sequence). CDR3 size: 13 residues. V was clipped by 2 bases and J by 4 bases, with 8 bases between them. DNA of the CDR3: TGTGCCAGCAGTTACGGGCAGGGCACTGAAGCTTTCTTT. Residues: CASSYGQGTEAFF.

V is TRBV14 and J is TRBJ2-7; 10 bases are a match to TRBD2. The germline V gene encodes CDR1 SGHDN and CDR2 FVKESK. V dropped 0 bases and J dropped 5; count of bases not matched to a gene: 10. This CDR3 is 17 amino acids long. The CDR3 loop is CASSQDTRLAGVDEQYF. CDR3 bases: TGTGCCAGCAGCCAAGATACGAGGCTAGCGGGAGTGGACGAGCAGTACTTC.

A few counts support this clonotype. The genes are TRBV7-9 and TRBJ2-7, with D perhaps being TRBD1 or TRBD2 (5 bases each). Germline CDR1 reads SEHNR; CDR2 reads FQNEAQ (reference sequence). The CDR3 loop spans 13 amino acids. Trimming left V 6 bases short and J 4 bases short, with 13 bases between. Here the CDR3 reads CASSSQGRYEQYF. CDR3 in DNA: TGTGCCAGCAGTTCGCAGGGACGGTACGAGCAGTACTTC.

The chain couples TRBV5-1 to TRBJ1-2; 11 bases are a match to TRBD1. This CDR3 contains 16 residues. V was pared by 0 bases and J by 8 bases, with 9 bases of the junction left unmatched. Per germline, CDR1 SGHRS and CDR2 YFSETQ. CDR3 sequence reads: CASSLGSGQGARGYTF. CDR3 sequence (DNA): TGCGCCAGCAGCTTGGGCTCTGGACAGGGGGCGAGGGGCTACACCTTC.